This TCR beta chain stems from a study of blood T cell repertoires in COVID-19. Study context: Whether acute or convalescent, the COVID-19 samples came from the United States, Italy and Spain. T cells, B-cell-depleted T cells, or PBMCs provided the cDNA or gDNA that served as material.

V was clipped by 3 bases and J by 0 bases, with 12 bases between them. Looked up from germline, CDR1 is MNHEY and CDR2 is SMNVEV (reference sequence). The CDR3 runs 16 residues. Methods used by the authors: Using reference gene primer amplification, nucleated cell counts were estimated. Assay: immunoSEQ multiplex PCR; the TCRdb copy retains only in-frame clones and omits some. The V and J calls and clone size are taken from that table; D and trimming were inferred from the DNA. The table has approximately 61,000 clones, approximately 83% seen once; the top ten hold roughly 15%. V and J are TRBV27 and TRBJ1-5; perhaps TRBD1 as D (6 bases). This receptor was obtained from a human donor in a cohort sampled during active COVID-19. Sequencing input: peripheral blood. CDR3 residues: CASSFRGQFSNQPQHF. CDR3 in DNA: TGTGCCAGCAGTTTTCGTGGACAGTTTAGCAATCAGCCCCAGCATTTT.